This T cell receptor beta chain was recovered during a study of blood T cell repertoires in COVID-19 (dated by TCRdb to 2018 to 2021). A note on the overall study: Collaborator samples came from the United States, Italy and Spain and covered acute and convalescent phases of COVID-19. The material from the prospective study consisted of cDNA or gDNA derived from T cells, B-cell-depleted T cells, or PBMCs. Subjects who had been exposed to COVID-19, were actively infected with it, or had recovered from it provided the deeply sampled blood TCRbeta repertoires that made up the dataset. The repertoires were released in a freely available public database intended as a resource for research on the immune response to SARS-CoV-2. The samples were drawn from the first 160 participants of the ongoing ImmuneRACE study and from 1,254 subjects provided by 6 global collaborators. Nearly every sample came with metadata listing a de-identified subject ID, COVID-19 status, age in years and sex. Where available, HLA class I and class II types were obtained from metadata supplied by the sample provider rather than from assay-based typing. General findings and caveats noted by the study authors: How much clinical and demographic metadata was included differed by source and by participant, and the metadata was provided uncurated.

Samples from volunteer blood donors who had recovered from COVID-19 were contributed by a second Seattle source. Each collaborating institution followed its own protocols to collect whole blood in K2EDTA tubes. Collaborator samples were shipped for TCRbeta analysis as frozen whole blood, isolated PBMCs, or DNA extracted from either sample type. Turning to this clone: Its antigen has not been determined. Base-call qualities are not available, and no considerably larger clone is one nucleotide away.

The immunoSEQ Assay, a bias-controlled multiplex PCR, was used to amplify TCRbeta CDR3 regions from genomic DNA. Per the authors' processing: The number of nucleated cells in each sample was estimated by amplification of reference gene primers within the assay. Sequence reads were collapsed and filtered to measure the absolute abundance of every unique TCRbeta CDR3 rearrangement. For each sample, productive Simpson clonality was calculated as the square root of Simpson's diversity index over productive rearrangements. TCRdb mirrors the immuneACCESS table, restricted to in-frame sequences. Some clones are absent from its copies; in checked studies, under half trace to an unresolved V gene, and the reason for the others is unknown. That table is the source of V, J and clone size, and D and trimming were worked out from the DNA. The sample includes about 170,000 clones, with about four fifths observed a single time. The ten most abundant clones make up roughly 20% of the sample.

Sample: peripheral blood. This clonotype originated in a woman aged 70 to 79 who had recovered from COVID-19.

The nucleotide sequence reads as follows: TGCGCCAGCAGCCCGGCGGGCAATCAGCCCCAGCATTTT. Protein translation: CASSPAGNQPQHF. The chain joins TRBV5-1 to TRBJ1-5; confidence is insufficient to name the D gene. The germline V gene supplies CDR1 SGHRS and CDR2 YFSETQ. From cysteine to phenylalanine, the CDR3 is 13 amino acids long. The CDR3 DNA has 39 bases and is translated from base 1. Cut back by 4 bases and 2 bases, the V and J ends lie 7 bases apart.